This T cell receptor beta chain was sequenced in a study of T cell responses to AZD1222 COVID-19 vaccine. Whole-study results and caveats: Following two doses of AZD1222, Spike-specific TCR breadth and depth rose. Spike-wide coverage was observed for vaccine-associated CD4 TCRs, with dominant responses at 160-218 and 743-854. Repertoire collection took place solely once the T cell response had peaked.

Sequencing used immunoSEQ multiplex PCR; TCRdb keeps in-frame clones, though not all of them. The table includes roughly 100,000 clones, roughly 86% detected once. Concerning this clone: Its specificity is unknown.

CDR3 length: 11 residues. V was clipped by 10 bases and J by 13 bases, with 14 bases between them. Germline V gives CDR1 SEHNR, CDR2 FQNEAQ (reference sequence). This rearrangement joins TRBV7-9 to TRBJ2-6; D remains ambiguous. This specimen was peripheral blood, taken 28 days after the second dose of the MenACWY control vaccine. This TCR was recovered from an adult who received the MenACWY meningococcal vaccine as a control. The CDR3 nucleotides read TGTGCCACCGGGTCTTTTGGGGTCCTGACTTTC. It yields the protein CATGSFGVLTF.